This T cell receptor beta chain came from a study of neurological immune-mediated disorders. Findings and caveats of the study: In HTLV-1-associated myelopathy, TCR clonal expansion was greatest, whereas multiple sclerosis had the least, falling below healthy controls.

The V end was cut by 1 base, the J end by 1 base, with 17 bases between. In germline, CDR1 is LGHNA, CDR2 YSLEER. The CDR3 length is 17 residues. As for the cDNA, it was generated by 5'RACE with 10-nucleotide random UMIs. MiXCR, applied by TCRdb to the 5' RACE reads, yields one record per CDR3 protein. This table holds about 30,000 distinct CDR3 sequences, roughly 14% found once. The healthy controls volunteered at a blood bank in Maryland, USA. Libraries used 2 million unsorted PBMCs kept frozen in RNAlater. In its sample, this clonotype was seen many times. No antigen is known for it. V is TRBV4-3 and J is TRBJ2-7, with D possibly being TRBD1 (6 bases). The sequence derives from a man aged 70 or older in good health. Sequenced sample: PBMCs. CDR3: CASSQGWGTGWSYEQYF. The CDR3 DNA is TGCGCCAGCAGCCAAGGCTGGGGAACAGGGTGGTCCTACGAGCAGTACTTC.